This TCR beta chain was documented in a study of breast tumors, draining lymph nodes, adjacent tissues. As for this clonotype: A much more abundant neighbour one base away suggests this may be a read error.

TCRdb analysed the multiplex PCR reads with MiXCR anew, one entry per CDR3 protein. The sample holds about 200,000 distinct CDR3 sequences, 30% to 40% seen once. The lymph nodes were axillary draining lymph nodes from breast cancer patients. This TCR derives from a female donor with breast cancer. Some clones in this sample may be carry-over from other donors' samples. The specimen was axillary lymph node tissue.

As DNA, the CDR3 is TGTGCCAGCAGTCCGGACAGTTGGGTCTACGAGCAGTACTTC. Translation gives CASSPDSWVYEQYF. This chain joins TRBV6-1 and TRBJ2-7, with D perhaps matching TRBD1 (6 bases). Germline assignment: CDR1 MNHNS and CDR2 SASEGT. The V gene lost 5 bases and the J gene lost 3 bases, with 14 bases spanning the gap. The CDR3 covers 14 residues.